The present entry profiles one T cell receptor (beta chain) with its context. By sample share, this clone is medium-sized (0.01 to 0.1%). Its binding antigen is unknown. No qualities accompany the bases; no much larger clone lies one base away. Sequences MDHEN (CDR1) and SYDVKM (CDR2) are obtained from the germline V gene. V lost 3 bases and J lost 4 bases, and the count of bases not matched to a germline gene is 4. From its cysteine to its phenylalanine, the CDR3 spans 14 amino acids. The read is trimmed to its CDR3 DNA, 42 bases read in frame from base 1. One collaborating source in Seattle enrolled patients during active infection and followed them longitudinally through the course of disease. Each collaborating institution followed its own protocols to collect whole blood in K2EDTA tubes. For TCRbeta analysis, collaborators shipped samples in one of three forms: frozen whole blood, isolated PBMCs, or DNA extracted from either of those sample types.

The data are from a study of blood T cell repertoires in COVID-19 (dated by TCRdb to between 2020 and 2021). Regarding the study in general: Samples from collaborators originated in the United States, Italy and Spain and spanned both the acute and convalescent phases of COVID-19. The material from the prospective study consisted of cDNA or gDNA derived from T cells, B-cell-depleted T cells, or PBMCs. Deeply sampled blood TCRbeta repertoires from subjects exposed to, actively infected with, or recovered from COVID-19 were included in the dataset. A freely available public database, intended as a resource for researchers studying the immune response to SARS-CoV-2, is where the repertoires were released. The samples were drawn from the first 160 participants of the ongoing ImmuneRACE study and from more than 1,000 subjects provided by 6 global collaborators. The sample metadata nearly always contained a de-identified subject ID, COVID-19 status, age in years and sex. Where available, HLA class I and class II types were taken from metadata supplied by the sample provider and were not determined by assay-based typing. Results and caveats for the whole study, not just this receptor: Clinical and demographic metadata were provided uncurated, with the amount varying by source and participant.

TCRbeta CDR3 regions were amplified from genomic DNA using the immunoSEQ Assay, a bias-controlled multiplex PCR. In the source study's methods: The number of nucleated cells in each sample was estimated from the amplification of reference gene primers within the assay. To quantify the absolute abundance of each unique TCRbeta CDR3 rearrangement, sequence reads were collapsed and filtered. Productive Simpson clonality was computed per sample as the square root of Simpson's diversity index over productive rearrangements. Sourced from immuneACCESS, this table was stored by TCRdb with only in-frame sequences that have V and J called. A share of the clones is absent; for the studies checked, an unresolved V gene accounts for under half, and the remainder has no known explanation. V and J calls plus clone size are reproduced from that table; the DNA served to infer D and trimming. The sample records under 110,000 clones, less than 80% of which are singletons. Of the sample, roughly 6% is held by the ten largest clones.

The receptor comes from an elderly man with COVID-19, enrolled during active disease. Here the chain combines TRBV28 and TRBJ1-2, and TRBD1 aligns with 8 junction nucleotides. What was sequenced was peripheral blood. The CDR3 region: CASSFGQGFYGYTF. The nucleotides are TGTGCCAGCAGTTTCGGACAGGGTTTCTATGGCTACACCTTC.